The clone carrying this TCR beta chain appeared a few times. TCRdb keeps only in-frame clones here, not all; method: immunoSEQ multiplex PCR. This sample yields about 88,000 clones, of which roughly 83% are seen a single time; roughly an eighth belongs to the top ten. The CDR3 totals 14 residues. Per the germline V gene, CDR1 is SSHAT and CDR2 is FNYEAQ (reference sequence). The ends lost 6 bases at V and 1 base at J; junction bases unmatched: 6. This record belongs to a study of cytomegalovirus exposure and HLA in healthy donors. Background on the study: The approximately 120 validation repertoires and the approximately 690 first-cohort repertoires shared a platform, a later analysis reported.

The sequenced sample consisted of PBMCs. This receptor was obtained from a woman aged 18-29 years in good health and CMV-seropositive. The V and J genes are TRBV7-7 and TRBJ2-7, with 7 positions matching TRBD1. The CDR3 DNA sequence: TGTGCCAGCAGATCCGGGACAGCATCCTACGAGCAGTACTTC. Its translation: CASRSGTASYEQYF.